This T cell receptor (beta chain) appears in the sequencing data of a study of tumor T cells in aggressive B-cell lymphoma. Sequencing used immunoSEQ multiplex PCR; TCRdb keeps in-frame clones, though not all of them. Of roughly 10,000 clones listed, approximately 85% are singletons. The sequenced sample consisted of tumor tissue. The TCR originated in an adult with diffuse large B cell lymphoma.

The CDR3 DNA is TGTGCCAGCAGACCAAGGGTAGGGAGCTACGAGCAGTACTTC. Translated: CASRPRVGSYEQYF. The chain has TRBV6-5 and TRBJ2-7; D is perhaps TRBD2 (5 bases). Trimming pared 6 bases from V and 3 bases from J, leaving 15 bases between. This CDR3 has 14 residues. The V gene's germline CDR1 is MNHEY and CDR2 SVGAGI.